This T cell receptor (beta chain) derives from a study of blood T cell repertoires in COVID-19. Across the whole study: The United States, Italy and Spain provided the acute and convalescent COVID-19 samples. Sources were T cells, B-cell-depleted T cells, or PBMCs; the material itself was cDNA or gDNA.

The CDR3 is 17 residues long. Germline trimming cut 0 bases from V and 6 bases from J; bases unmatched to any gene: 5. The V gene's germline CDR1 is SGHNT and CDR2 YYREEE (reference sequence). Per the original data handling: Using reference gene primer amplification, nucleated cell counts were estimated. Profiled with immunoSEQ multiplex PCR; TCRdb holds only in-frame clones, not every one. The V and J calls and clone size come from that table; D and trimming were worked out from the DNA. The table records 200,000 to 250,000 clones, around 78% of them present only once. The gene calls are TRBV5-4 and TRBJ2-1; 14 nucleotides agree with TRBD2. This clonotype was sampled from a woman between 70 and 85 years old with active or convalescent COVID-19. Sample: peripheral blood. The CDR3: CASSLGLAGGGGNEQFF. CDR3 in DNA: TGTGCCAGCAGCTTGGGACTAGCGGGAGGGGGGGGCAATGAGCAGTTCTTC.